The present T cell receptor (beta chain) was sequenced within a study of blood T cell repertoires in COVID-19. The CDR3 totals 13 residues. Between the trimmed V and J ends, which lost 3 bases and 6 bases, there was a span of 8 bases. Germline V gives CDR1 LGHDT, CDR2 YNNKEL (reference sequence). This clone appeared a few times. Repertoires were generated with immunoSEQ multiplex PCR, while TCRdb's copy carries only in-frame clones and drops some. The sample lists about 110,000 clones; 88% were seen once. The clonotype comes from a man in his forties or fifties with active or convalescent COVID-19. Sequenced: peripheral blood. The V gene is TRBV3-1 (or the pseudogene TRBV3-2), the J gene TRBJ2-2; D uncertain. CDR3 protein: CASSQAPSGELFF. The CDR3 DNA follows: TGTGCCAGCAGCCAGGCCCCCTCCGGGGAGCTGTTTTTT.